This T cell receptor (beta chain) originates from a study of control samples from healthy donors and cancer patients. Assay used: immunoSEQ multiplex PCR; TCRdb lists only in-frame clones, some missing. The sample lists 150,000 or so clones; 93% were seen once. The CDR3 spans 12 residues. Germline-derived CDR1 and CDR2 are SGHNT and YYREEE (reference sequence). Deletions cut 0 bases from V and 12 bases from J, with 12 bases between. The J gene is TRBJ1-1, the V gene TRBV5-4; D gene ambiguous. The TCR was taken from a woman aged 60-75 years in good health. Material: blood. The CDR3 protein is CASSLELAETFF. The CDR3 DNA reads TGTGCCAGCAGCTTGGAATTGGCGGAGACTTTCTTT.